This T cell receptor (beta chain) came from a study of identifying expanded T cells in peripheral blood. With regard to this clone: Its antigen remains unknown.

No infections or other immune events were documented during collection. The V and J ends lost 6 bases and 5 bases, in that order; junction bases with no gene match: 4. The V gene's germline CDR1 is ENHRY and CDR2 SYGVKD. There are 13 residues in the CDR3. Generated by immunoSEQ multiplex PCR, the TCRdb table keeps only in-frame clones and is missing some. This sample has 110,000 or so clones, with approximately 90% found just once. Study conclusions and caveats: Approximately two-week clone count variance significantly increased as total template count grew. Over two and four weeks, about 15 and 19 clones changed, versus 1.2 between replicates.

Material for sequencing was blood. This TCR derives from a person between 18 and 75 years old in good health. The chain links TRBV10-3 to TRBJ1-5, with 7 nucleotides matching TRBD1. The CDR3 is CAISDRVDQPQHF. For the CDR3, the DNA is TGTGCCATCAGCGACAGGGTAGATCAGCCCCAGCATTTT.